The text below deals with one T cell receptor (beta chain). Its antigen remains unknown. This sample is part of a study of CD8 T cells in Susac syndrome. Regarding the study as a whole: Only a relatively small number of individuals were included in the TCR sequencing and HLA analysis.

Sequencing targeted TCR beta in T cells from blood (CD8+ and CD4+). Both CD4+ and CD8+ T cells were negatively isolated, and TEMRA cells underwent FACS enrichment. The authors reverse transcribed roughly 0.5 to 1 ug RNA with random hexamers. Amplification of the TCR beta CDR3 was carried out by immunoSEQ multiplex PCR, which spanned a total of 54 Vbeta and 13 Jbeta segments. TCRdb fed the immunoSEQ multiplex PCR reads into MiXCR, producing one record per CDR3 protein. The sample lists roughly 130,000 distinct CDR3 sequences; about 94% were seen once. The germline V gene encodes CDR1 SGHRS and CDR2 YFSETQ. After removal of 2 bases from V and 6 bases from J, the junction contained 12 bases not matched to a gene. The CDR3 is 17 residues long.

The V and J genes are TRBV5-1 and TRBJ2-7; TRBD2 agrees at 12 bases. The sample was CD4+ T cells from PBMCs. This sequence originates from a human donor with multiple sclerosis. This CDR3 reads CASSLASGRASWSEQYF. In DNA form, the CDR3 reads TGCGCCAGCAGCTTAGCTAGCGGGAGGGCTTCCTGGAGCGAGCAGTACTTC.